A selection of T cell receptor beta chains follows, all from one sample in a study of breast tumors, draining lymph nodes, adjacent tissues. A single record per CDR3 protein comes from TCRdb applying MiXCR to the multiplex PCR reads. The sample includes some 150,000 distinct CDR3 sequences, approximately 20% of them seen just once. The sequencing input was axillary lymph node tissue. All receptors derive from a female donor with breast cancer. Some clones in this sample may be carry-over from other donors' samples. Both conserved end residues are part of each CDR3. Each record gives: V gene, J gene, clone size, CDR3 protein. Where a row states a size, it is once, few, many or the class of an expanded clone; other rows omit it.

V gene: TRBV10-2
J gene: TRBJ1-6
clone size: NA
CDR3 protein: CASSEWETTNSPLHF

V gene: TRBV28
J gene: TRBJ1-2
clone size: once
CDR3 protein: CASSLDSAYGYTF

V gene: TRBV11-2
J gene: TRBJ2-2
clone size: NA
CDR3 protein: CASTGLAGVRGELFF

V gene: TRBV3-1
J gene: TRBJ2-1
clone size: NA
CDR3 protein: CASSQALADNEQFF

V gene: TRBV18
J gene: TRBJ2-2
clone size: NA
CDR3 protein: CASSPQIAGDGELFF

V gene: TRBV28
J gene: TRBJ2-1
clone size: NA
CDR3 protein: CASSTPGLAEHYNEQFF

V gene: TRBV11-2
J gene: TRBJ2-1
clone size: many
CDR3 protein: CASSPGLVSNEQFF

V gene: TRBV7-9
J gene: TRBJ1-3
clone size: many
CDR3 protein: CASSPAVGNTIYF

V gene: TRBV6-2/TRBV6-3
J gene: TRBJ2-1
clone size: many
CDR3 protein: CASFKYGLAGHNEQFF

V gene: TRBV6-6
J gene: TRBJ1-4
clone size: many
CDR3 protein: CASRDGNDEKLFF

V gene: TRBV19
J gene: TRBJ2-6
clone size: many
CDR3 protein: CASSITGSGANVLTF

V gene: TRBV2
J gene: TRBJ2-7
clone size: many
CDR3 protein: CASFFGQGAAYEQYF

V gene: TRBV28
J gene: TRBJ1-5
clone size: NA
CDR3 protein: CASTRQNNQPQHF

V gene: TRBV3-1
J gene: TRBJ2-7
clone size: few
CDR3 protein: CASSRRGQSDHEQHF

V gene: TRBV6-6
J gene: TRBJ1-4
clone size: many
CDR3 protein: CASSPRDLEKLFF

V gene: TRBV6-2/TRBV6-3
J gene: TRBJ2-3
clone size: many
CDR3 protein: CASSYSRLAESTDTQYF

V gene: TRBV19
J gene: TRBJ2-5
clone size: NA
CDR3 protein: CVSSITGRETQYF

V gene: TRBV24-1
J gene: TRBJ2-1
clone size: many
CDR3 protein: CATSGSGRGNEQFF

V gene: TRBV7-3
J gene: TRBJ2-3
clone size: many
CDR3 protein: CASSFGPTTDTQYF

V gene: TRBV5-4
J gene: TRBJ2-7
clone size: many
CDR3 protein: CASSKGLAGYEQYF

V gene: TRBV18
J gene: TRBJ2-7
clone size: many
CDR3 protein: CASSPNAYEQYF

V gene: TRBV5-5
J gene: TRBJ2-7
clone size: many
CDR3 protein: CASSFGETYEQYF

V gene: TRBV5-1
J gene: TRBJ2-3
clone size: many
CDR3 protein: CASSPEASGNTDTQYF

V gene: TRBV28
J gene: TRBJ1-2
clone size: NA
CDR3 protein: CASSPRGMRTYGYTF

V gene: TRBV6-2/TRBV6-3
J gene: TRBJ2-7
clone size: many
CDR3 protein: CASSYKPTGGKAYEQYF

V gene: TRBV20-1
J gene: TRBJ2-3
clone size: many
CDR3 protein: CSAKSGRAGDTQYF

V gene: TRBV20-1
J gene: TRBJ2-1
clone size: many
CDR3 protein: CSADWTGYDEQFF

V gene: TRBV7-8
J gene: TRBJ2-5
clone size: many
CDR3 protein: CASSLDGLAGGRGETQYF

V gene: TRBV6-1
J gene: TRBJ2-3
clone size: many
CDR3 protein: CASTLQTGLVTQYF

V gene: TRBV20-1
J gene: TRBJ1-6
clone size: few
CDR3 protein: CSASATYRVYNSPLHF

V gene: TRBV12-3/TRBV12-4
J gene: TRBJ2-2
clone size: many
CDR3 protein: CASRRAPTGELRAGELFF

V gene: TRBV27
J gene: TRBJ2-1
clone size: NA
CDR3 protein: CASREGQGASYNEQFF

V gene: TRBV14
J gene: TRBJ2-5
clone size: few
CDR3 protein: CASSQDLSGRGTQYF

V gene: TRBV20-1
J gene: TRBJ2-7
clone size: many
CDR3 protein: CSANPTGILRGQYF

V gene: TRBV7-3
J gene: TRBJ2-2
clone size: many
CDR3 protein: CASSLSRAGELFF

V gene: TRBV28
J gene: TRBJ2-5
clone size: many
CDR3 protein: CASSFGTGGETQYF

V gene: TRBV2
J gene: TRBJ2-1
clone size: many
CDR3 protein: CASSEVGNEQFF

V gene: TRBV6-2/TRBV6-3
J gene: TRBJ2-3
clone size: many
CDR3 protein: CASTILAGGQGGTDTQYF

V gene: TRBV20-1
J gene: TRBJ2-3
clone size: many
CDR3 protein: CSARAGGIDTQYF